Sequencing of this T cell receptor (beta chain) was carried out in a study of PD-1 blockade in classical Hodgkin lymphoma. Whole-study results and caveats: Complete responders' baseline diversity resembled that of newly diagnosed patients. Baseline TCR diversity was reportedly lower in newly diagnosed patients than healthy donors. CD4+ TCR diversity rose significantly by C4D1, and CD8+ TCR diversity did not.

All the patients suffered relapse after autologous stem cell transplantation, and brentuximab vedotin exposure differed. Magnetic negative selection of thawed PBMCs was the method by which CD4+ T cells were purified. Relapsed/refractory classical Hodgkin lymphoma patients had complete, partial or progressive responses. With regard to this clone: Its antigen is as yet unknown.

Germline V gene data show CDR1 as SGHNT and CDR2 as YENEEA. Deletions cut 5 bases from V and 2 bases from J, with 12 bases between. This CDR3 is built from 15 residues. Here immunoSEQ multiplex PCR was the method, and the copy in TCRdb shows in-frame clones only, minus some. The sample has 17,000 or so clones, around 81% seen once. The origin of this receptor is a human donor with classical Hodgkin lymphoma. The sequences come from CD4+ T cells from blood, collected at baseline. The V gene is TRBV11-3, the J gene TRBJ2-2, with D possibly TRBD1 on 6 matching bases. The DNA for the CDR3 is TGTGCCAGCAGCCAACGGGACACCAACACCGGGGAGCTGTTTTTT. Its protein is CASSQRDTNTGELFF.